This entry is about one T cell receptor (beta chain). As yet, its antigen is unknown. During the collection period, no donor immune events like infections were recorded. The data originate from a study of identifying expanded T cells in peripheral blood. Germline CDR1 is LNHDA and CDR2 is SQIVND (reference sequence). V was clipped by 3 bases and J by 5 bases, with 19 bases between them. The CDR3 totals 17 residues. Notes on the study in general: Across healthy donors, higher total template counts meant significantly greater approximately 2-week count variance. Technical replicates showed roughly 1.2 changed clones; approximately 2 weeks about 16; four weeks 19.

Profiled with immunoSEQ multiplex PCR; TCRdb holds only in-frame clones, not every one. In the table there are under 70,000 clones, more than 75% of which are singletons. Sample: blood. The sequence came from a person aged 18-70 years in good health. This chain joins TRBV19 and TRBJ2-2; D is perhaps TRBD2 (7 bases). As DNA, the CDR3 is TGTGCCAGTAGTATGAATGGGCGGGGGCAGGGGACCGGGGAGCTGTTTTTT. Translating it yields CASSMNGRGQGTGELFF.